The entry below gives a single TCR beta chain sequence along with its context. Its antigen is still unknown. No clone much larger than this one lies a single base away; base qualities are absent. Trimming takes 9 bases from V and 11 bases from J, and the germline ends sit 15 bases apart. There are 11 amino acids in the CDR3, from cysteine to phenylalanine inclusive. The sequence is cut down to CDR3 DNA, 33 bases in frame from base 1. Per the germline V gene, KGHDR is the CDR1 and SFDVKD is the CDR2. The donors were roughly 38 Caucasian individuals from Russia, aged roughly 6 to 100 years, who were systemically healthy. Each donor gave roughly 9 milliliters of peripheral blood, drawn into EDTA-treated Vacutainer tubes. Ficoll-Paque density-gradient centrifugation was used to isolate PBMCs, with at least 6.5 million obtained per sample. Total RNA, at least 5 micrograms per sample, was extracted from PBMCs with Trizol reagent. The percentages of naive CD45RAhigh/CD27high T cells were determined by flow cytometry on a PBMC aliquot from every donor.

The data originate from a study of blood T cells in healthy people across ages (dated by TCRdb to between 2015 and 2017). About the study as a whole: In model experiments, template switching captured roughly one uniquely barcoded TCR beta cDNA molecule for every two T cells. To track age-related changes in TCR beta repertoire diversity, the study relied on deep sequencing normalized with unique cDNA molecular identifiers. The donors were divided into four age groups: young (average roughly 15 years), middle-aged (about 40), aged (about 61) and long-lived (about 80). To avoid experimental bias, donors of different ages were distributed randomly across sequencing lanes. The study analyzed two additional independent replicas of 1 million unique cDNA reads from the same blood draw for two donors, one aged 18 to 29 and one aged 80 or older.

The library was made by 5' RACE. Data came from an Illumina HiSeq 2500. A second PCR of about 7 to 12 cycles was performed with a sample-barcoded 5' primer and a J-beta primer mix. A template-switch 5' adaptor carrying 12 random nucleotides introduced a unique molecular identifier onto each TCR beta cDNA molecule. Each sample yielded at least 3 million CDR3-containing paired-end reads. First-strand cDNA synthesis was performed from all RNA using the Mint cDNA synthesis kit, with priming by a TRBC-specific oligonucleotide. Following uracil-DNA glycosylase treatment, all cDNA underwent a first 18-cycle PCR with the universal primers M1SS and BC2_uni_R. As for the authors' bioinformatics: For normalization, 1 million high-quality reads were randomly selected from each sample, with every read carrying a distinct molecular identifier. Instead of being binned into consensus sequences, reads that shared molecular identifiers were thrown out. CDR3 identification, clonotype clustering and error correction used MiTCR with a Q25 quality threshold and the strictest error-elimination algorithm. A nonparametric unseen species model with Euler transformation was used to estimate lower-bound total TCR beta diversity. The public reads were quality trimmed at Q25 with fastp and then assembled into clones with MiXCR by TCRdb, keeping productive beta chains. Rows matching on CDR3 protein sequence are summarized as one entry with the most common DNA and genes. The V and J calls come from TCRdb's annotation, not from the publication. Within this sample are roughly 1,800,000 distinct CDR3 sequences, with approximately 50% of them counted one time only. The ten most abundant clones make up over 2% of the sample.

General study outcomes and caveats: The long-lived group showed more naive CD4+ T cells, fewer expanded clones and increased TCR diversity than the aged group, suggesting age selection. A strong correlation was found between observed TCR beta diversity and the percentage of naive T cells measured by flow cytometry. Total diversity estimates from one million sequenced T cells were considered lower bounds and underestimates. Observed TCR beta diversity per million T cells fell roughly linearly with age, and a significant reduction was already apparent by age about 43. Conclusive comparison of naive and antigen-experienced compartments was prevented by the profiling of bulk unsorted PBMCs. The CMV infection status of donors was not known, potentially confounding age-related changes in expanded clonotypes.

In this chain, TRBV24-1 is recombined with TRBJ2-5, with the D gene too uncertain to name. The material sequenced was blood. This clonotype originated in a woman in her thirties or forties in good health. The CDR3 region: CATGTYNEQYF. The DNA reads as follows: TGTGCCACCGGAACATACAATGAGCAGTACTTC.